This record covers a single TCR beta chain. As yet, its antigen is unknown. The record originates from a study of T cells expressing NK-cell markers. Background on the study: According to the study, TCR beta repertoires originated from sorted CD3+CD56+NKG2C+, CD3+CD56+NKG2C- and CD3+CD56-NKG2C+ T cells. Sequenced donors, eight in total, included seven who were HCMV-seropositive and one who was seronegative. General study findings and limits: The study did not resolve the HCMV specificity of expanded NKG2C+ T cell clones.

Scientists made TCR beta cDNA using 5'RACE template switching with UMIs. Reprocessing the 5' RACE reads, TCRdb reports a single entry for every CDR3 protein and omits DNA. The sample yields about 460,000 distinct CDR3 sequences, of which the top ten take up over 1.3%. CDR3 length equals 15 residues. This sequence joins TRBV12-3 or TRBV12-4 and TRBJ1-4. Sequencing was carried out using blood T cells: a sorted CD56 or NKG2C T cell subset, CD4+ or CD8+ T cells, or bulk PBMC T cells (not recorded which). The sequence came from a woman aged 50 to 60 in good health. The CDR3 loop reads CASSYRSATNEKLFF.